Listed below are T cell receptor beta chains from one sample, sequenced in a study of shared clonotypes between healthy human individuals. Repertoires were generated with immunoSEQ multiplex PCR, while TCRdb's copy carries only in-frame clones and drops some. The data contain over a million clones, about three quarters of them singletons. Sequenced: memory CD4+ T cells sorted from blood. These receptors were taken from a man younger than 35 in good health. The CDR3 runs from the conserved cysteine through the conserved F or W. The D gene is left open where the match is weak. Part of the rows lack a size; the others show once, few, many or a class for expanded clones.

D	J	V	size	CDR3	DNA
.	TRBJ2-5	TRBV5-1	few	CASSLTLSGTETQYF	TGCGCCAGCAGCTTAACATTGTCGGGGACAGAGACCCAGTACTTC
TRBD2	TRBJ2-3	TRBV9	.	CASSDASPGLGGDTQYF	TGTGCCAGCAGCGACGCGAGTCCGGGACTAGGGGGAGATACGCAGTATTTT
.	TRBJ1-5	TRBV10-1	.	CASSENSNQPQHF	TGCGCCAGCAGTGAAAACAGCAATCAGCCCCAGCATTTT
.	TRBJ1-5	TRBV30	.	CAWSASPGGPQHF	TGTGCCTGGAGTGCAAGTCCGGGGGGGCCCCAGCATTTT
TRBD1	TRBJ2-5	TRBV9	.	CASSVVGQGTRETQYF	TGTGCCAGCAGCGTAGTCGGACAGGGAACCAGAGAGACCCAGTACTTC
.	TRBJ1-2	TRBV19	.	CASNAQGGYTF	TGTGCCAGTAACGCACAGGGAGGCTACACCTTC
.	TRBJ1-5	TRBV28	.	CASSLLTGGNQPQHF	TGTGCCAGCAGTTTACTGACTGGGGGCAATCAGCCCCAGCATTTT
TRBD1	TRBJ1-5	TRBV27	.	CASSLSRGPGGGGQPQHF	TGTGCCAGCAGTTTAAGTCGTGGGCCAGGGGGCGGGGGTCAGCCCCAGCATTTT
.	TRBJ2-2	TRBV7-9	few	CASSPVTGELFF	TGTGCCAGCAGCCCCGTCACCGGGGAGCTGTTTTTT
.	TRBJ2-2	TRBV28	.	CASSLLAGPTTGELFF	TGTGCCAGCAGTTTATTGGCAGGACCAACCACCGGGGAGCTGTTTTTT
TRBD2	TRBJ2-7	TRBV7-2	.	CASSLKAGELEQYF	TGTGCCAGCAGCTTAAAAGCGGGAGAGCTCGAGCAGTACTTC
.	TRBJ1-3	TRBV7-6	.	CASSFSAGNTIYF	TGTGCCAGCAGCTTCTCTGCTGGAAACACCATATATTTT
TRBD1	TRBJ1-5	TRBV25-1	.	CASSETGADQPQHF	TGTGCCAGCAGTGAAACAGGGGCCGATCAGCCCCAGCATTTT
TRBD2	TRBJ2-1	TRBV5-1	.	CASSPSGGDGNEQFF	TGCGCCAGCAGCCCTAGCGGGGGAGATGGGAATGAGCAGTTCTTC
.	TRBJ1-5	TRBV14	.	CASSQDRSTAESPQHF	TGTGCCAGCAGCCAAGATCGAAGTACAGCAGAATCGCCCCAGCATTTT
.	TRBJ2-5	TRBV11-2	.	CASSLQGLKETQYF	TGTGCCAGCAGCTTACAGGGTTTGAAGGAGACCCAGTACTTC
TRBD1	TRBJ2-3	TRBV11-3	.	CASSRGRTGSTDTQYF	TGTGCCAGCAGCCGTGGGCGGACAGGGAGCACAGATACGCAGTATTTT
.	TRBJ1-2	TRBV5-6	many	CASSLASGGYYGYTF	TGTGCCAGCAGCTTGGCTTCTGGAGGATATTATGGCTACACCTTC
.	TRBJ1-3	TRBV5-1	.	CASSRDGSSGNTIYF	TGCGCCAGCAGCCGGGACGGATCTTCTGGAAACACCATATATTTT
.	TRBJ1-2	TRBV6-1	.	CASSEGRGGGVRSYGYTF	TGTGCCAGCAGTGAAGGACGAGGGGGAGGGGTGAGGAGCTATGGCTACACCTTC
.	TRBJ1-2	TRBV7-2	.	CASGQASWGYTF	TGTGCCAGCGGCCAGGCCTCGTGGGGCTACACCTTC
TRBD1	TRBJ1-1	TRBV27	.	CASREGALNTEAFF	TGTGCCAGCAGGGAGGGGGCGTTGAACACTGAAGCTTTCTTT
.	TRBJ2-7	TRBV30	.	CASNRGPTYEQYF	TGTGCCTCTAACCGGGGTCCCACCTACGAGCAGTACTTC
.	TRBJ1-3	TRBV6-1	.	CASSEVFGNTIYF	TGTGCCAGCAGTGAGGTGTTTGGAAACACCATATATTTT
TRBD2	TRBJ2-1	TRBV9	.	CASSVGWLAGGSIF	TGTGCCAGCAGCGTAGGTTGGCTAGCGGGAGGCTCGATCTTC
.	TRBJ1-2	TRBV25-1	.	CASSESHSRYGYTF	TGTGCCAGCAGTGAATCCCACAGTCGGTATGGCTACACCTTC
TRBD1	TRBJ1-5	TRBV7-2	.	CASSTGGAGQPQHF	TGTGCCAGCAGCACAGGGGGCGCAGGCCAGCCCCAGCATTTT
.	TRBJ1-1	TRBV2	.	CASSEQTNTEAFF	TGTGCCAGCAGTGAACAAACGAACACTGAAGCTTTCTTT
TRBD2	TRBJ2-5	TRBV19	.	CASSTGGTFQETQYF	TGTGCCAGTAGTACGGGAGGGACATTCCAAGAGACCCAGTACTTC
TRBD2	TRBJ2-1	TRBV9	once	CASSPGLAGPILAEQFF	TGTGCCAGCAGCCCAGGACTAGCGGGGCCTATCTTGGCTGAGCAGTTCTTC
TRBD1	TRBJ1-1	TRBV18	.	CASSHRDRAMNTEAFF	TGTGCCAGCTCACACCGGGACAGGGCGATGAACACTGAAGCTTTCTTT
.	TRBJ1-1	TRBV19	many	CASSIPGLIFTEAFF	TGTGCCAGTAGTATACCGGGACTGATTTTTACTGAAGCTTTCTTT
.	TRBJ2-3	TRBV19	.	CASSRRRTDTQYF	TGTGCCAGTAGCAGGAGACGGACAGATACGCAGTATTTT
TRBD2	TRBJ2-1	TRBV5-1	.	CASSFGTSAYNEQFF	TGCGCCAGCAGCTTCGGGACTAGCGCTTACAATGAGCAGTTCTTC
.	TRBJ1-4	TRBV2	.	CASIEVRGEKLFF	TGTGCCAGCATTGAGGTACGGGGTGAAAAACTGTTTTTT
.	TRBJ1-1	TRBV30	.	CAWSVFSAGDTEAFF	TGTGCCTGGAGTGTATTTAGTGCCGGGGACACTGAAGCTTTCTTT